This T cell receptor beta chain was recorded in a study of blood T cells in healthy people across ages. PCR was performed a second time for 7 to 11 cycles using a sample-barcoded 5' primer and a J-beta primer mix. TCRdb reprocessed the 5' RACE reads via MiXCR and lists one record per CDR3 protein. The profile shows about 970,000 distinct CDR3 sequences, about 53% of them singletons. The table lists this clonotype with a count of one. There are 16 residues in the CDR3. Per germline, CDR1 SQVTM and CDR2 ANQGSEA. Healthy Caucasian individuals from Russia aged 6 to 90 were enrolled as donors. The chain employs TRBV29-1 and TRBJ2-1; tentatively, D is TRBD1 (6 bases). The DNA end is a closer match to TRBJ2-7, so the J assignment may be wrong. The sequencing sample was made of blood. This clonotype originated in a woman aged 55-70 years in good health. CDR3 protein: CSVTTSGTLPYNEQYF. In DNA, the CDR3 is TGCAGCGTTACCACTTCAGGGACACTACCCTACAATGAGCAGTACTTC.